These 18 T cell receptor beta chains originate from one sample sequenced in a study of T cell responses to AZD1222 COVID-19 vaccine. The protocol was immunoSEQ multiplex PCR, while the TCRdb copy is restricted to in-frame clones and leaves out a portion. Counted here are about 69,000 clones, 75% to 90% occurring once; the ten biggest clones make up roughly 13%. The input for sequencing was peripheral blood, taken 28 days after the second AZD1222 dose. Receptor source: an adult who received the AZD1222 COVID-19 vaccine.

The V and J genes are TRBV7-9 and TRBJ2-3; 12 bases are shared with TRBD1. CDR1 and CDR2 (germline): SEHNR, FQNEAQ (reference sequence). J was trimmed by 4 bases and V by 5 bases; bases with no gene match: 4. The CDR3 sequence is 15 residues long. CDR3 residues: CASSKGQGASDTQYF. As DNA, the CDR3 is TGTGCCAGCAGCAAGGGACAGGGGGCCTCAGATACGCAGTATTTT.

This clone came up a few times. The chain is built from TRBV2 and TRBJ1-1, with D hard to call. CDR3 size: 13 residues. Germline V gene sequence: CDR1 SNHLY, CDR2 FYNNEI. The V gene lost 5 bases and the J gene lost 0 bases, with 7 bases spanning the gap. The CDR3 loop reads CASSPEVNTEAFF. The CDR3, as DNA: TGTGCCAGCAGTCCAGAGGTGAACACTGAAGCTTTCTTT. Variable domain in full (rest from reference TRBV2 and TRBJ1-1): EPEVTQTPSHQVTQMGQEVILRCVPISNHLYFYWYRQILGQKVEFLVSFYNNEISEKSEIFDDQFSVERPDGSNFTLKIRSTKLEDSAMYFCASSPEVNTEAFFGQGTRLTVV.

The V gene is TRBV24-1, the J gene TRBJ1-5; the D gene is possibly TRBD1 (5 bases). The CDR3 length is 16 residues. Trimming took 3 bases from V and 6 from J, leaving 17 bases between them. CDR1 KGHDR and CDR2 SFDVKD come from the germline V gene. This CDR3 reads CATSDPRDGGGQPQHF. In DNA form, the CDR3 reads TGTGCCACCAGTGATCCACGGGACGGCGGGGGTCAGCCCCAGCATTTT.

In this sample, this clone turned up many times. V and J are TRBV11-1 and TRBJ1-3; maybe TRBD1 (5 bases). With 5 bases removed from V and 4 bases from J, the gap between germline ends came to 12 bases. Germline-derived CDR1 and CDR2 are SGHAT and FQDESV (reference sequence). This CDR3 comprises 14 residues. The chain's CDR3 is CASSLWDGGNTIYF. DNA for the CDR3: TGTGCCAGCAGCCTCTGGGACGGAGGAAACACCATATATTTT.

The chain recombines TRBV3-1 (or the pseudogene TRBV3-2) with TRBJ1-3, with D tentatively TRBD1 (6 bases). The CDR3 contains 15 residues. V lost 5 bases, J lost 1 base, and 12 bases lay in between. CDR1 LGHDT and CDR2 YNNKEL come from the germline V gene (reference sequence). Written as DNA, the CDR3 is TGTGCCAGCAGCTCACACAGGGTTTCTGGAAACACCATATATTTT. This gives the protein CASSSHRVSGNTIYF.

The rearrangement joins TRBV7-9 to TRBJ1-2; 8 nucleotides align to TRBD1. V trimming: 4 bases; J trimming: 4 bases; junction bases outside the gene matches: 2. CDR3 length: 13 residues. Germline lookup yields CDR1 SEHNR and CDR2 FQNEAQ (reference sequence). As DNA, the CDR3 is TGTGCCAGCAGCTCGGGACAGGCCTATGGCTACACCTTC. It yields the protein CASSSGQAYGYTF.

The chain has TRBV7-6 and TRBJ2-7; D perhaps matches TRBD2 (5 bases). The CDR3 has 15 amino acids. V was trimmed by 1 base and J by 0 bases, leaving 10 bases between them. Germline loops: CDR1 SGHVS, CDR2 FNYEAQ. The CDR3 sequence: CASSLESGSSYEQYF. The CDR3 DNA reads TGTGCCAGCAGCTTAGAAAGCGGTAGCTCCTACGAGCAGTACTTC.

The chain carries TRBV11-3 and TRBJ2-2, with 8 bases matching TRBD2. The trim removed 1 base at V and 5 bases at J, leaving 0 bases unmatched. CDR1 is SGHNT, CDR2 YENEEA, per germline. The CDR3 is made up of 14 amino acids. CDR3 sequence: CASSLVAGTGELFF. Here the CDR3 DNA reads TGTGCCAGCAGCTTAGTAGCGGGAACCGGGGAGCTGTTTTTT. Drawing the rest from reference TRBV11-3 and TRBJ2-2, the complete variable domain is EAGVVQSPRYKIIEKKQPVAFWCNPISGHNTLYWYLQNLGQGPELLIRYENEEAVDDSQLPKDRFSAERLKGVDSTLKIQPAELGDSAVYLCASSLVAGTGELFFGEGSRLTVL.

The genes are TRBV12-3 or TRBV12-4 and TRBJ1-5, with no clear D. The CDR3 covers 12 residues. The V and J ends lost 3 bases and 5 bases respectively, with 5 bases between them. The CDR3 sequence: CASSFGDQPQHF. CDR3 sequence (DNA): TGTGCCAGCAGTTTCGGCGATCAGCCCCAGCATTTT.

The chain joins TRBV10-3 to TRBJ1-1, with D unclear. Trimming stripped 2 bases from V and 0 bases from J, with 4 bases between. Per germline, CDR1 ENHRY and CDR2 SYGVKD. The CDR3 contains 13 residues. CDR3 sequence (DNA): TGTGCCATCAGTGAGGGGATGAACACTGAAGCTTTCTTT. As protein: CAISEGMNTEAFF.

This sequence joins TRBV14 and TRBJ2-7; D is possibly TRBD2 (6 bases). From germline, CDR1 is SGHDN and CDR2 FVKESK. The CDR3 loop spans 14 amino acids. Trimming cost V 5 bases and J 6 bases, with 17 bases left between them. CDR3 in amino acids: CASSVGLAGSEQYF. For the CDR3, the DNA is TGTGCCAGCAGCGTGGGACTGGCGGGATCCGAGCAGTACTTC.

The chain is built from TRBV19 and TRBJ1-4, with 8 bases fitting TRBD1. This CDR3 contains 14 residues. V trimming: 5 bases; J trimming: 5 bases; junction bases outside the gene matches: 4. The V gene's germline CDR1 is LNHDA and CDR2 SQIVND (reference sequence). The chain's CDR3 is CASSFWDRNEKLFF. In nucleotides, the CDR3 is TGTGCCAGTAGTTTTTGGGACAGGAATGAAAAACTGTTTTTT. Combining the CDR3 with reference TRBV19 and TRBJ1-4 gives the whole variable domain DGGITQSPKYLFRKEGQNVTLSCEQNLNHDAMYWYRQDPGQGLRLIYYSQIVNDFQKGDIAEGYSVSREKKESFPLTVTSAQKNPTAFYLCASSFWDRNEKLFFGSGTQLSVL.

V usage is TRBV19 and J usage is TRBJ2-2; D is possibly TRBD1 or TRBD2 (6 bases each). The V and J ends lost 7 bases and 6 bases respectively, with 15 bases between them. CDR3 size: 14 residues. Germline CDR1 is LNHDA and CDR2 is SQIVND (reference sequence). CDR3 nucleotides: TGTGCCAGTAACCAAAGGGGGGTGGCCGGGGAGCTGTTTTTT. Residues: CASNQRGVAGELFF. Full variable domain (missing parts from reference TRBV19 and TRBJ2-2): DGGITQSPKYLFRKEGQNVTLSCEQNLNHDAMYWYRQDPGQGLRLIYYSQIVNDFQKGDIAEGYSVSREKKESFPLTVTSAQKNPTAFYLCASNQRGVAGELFFGEGSRLTVL.

In its sample, this clone was seen once. CDR3 in amino acids: CASSGSLGQGGNQPQHF. CDR3 bases: TGTGCCAGCAGTGGAAGTTTGGGACAGGGGGGCAATCAGCCCCAGCATTTT. The genes are TRBV6-1 and TRBJ1-5, with 11 bases lining up with TRBD1. The CDR3 extends over 17 amino acids. From germline, CDR1 is MNHNS and CDR2 SASEGT. Losses at the gene ends were 4 bases for V and 2 bases for J; bases not matched to a gene: 7.

The chain joins TRBV7-9 to TRBJ1-2, with 7 bases that match TRBD1. This CDR3 is 12 amino acids long. The V and J ends lost 0 bases and 11 bases, in that order; junction bases with no gene match: 3. Germline V gene data show CDR1 as SEHNR and CDR2 as FQNEAQ (reference sequence). The CDR3 DNA reads TGTGCCAGCAGCTTAGCCGACAGGGAATACACCTTC. Translated: CASSLADREYTF.

CDR3 in DNA: TGTGCCAGCAGTTTCACAGGGGCTATCTACGAGCAGTACTTC. The encoded protein is CASSFTGAIYEQYF. This chain uses TRBV7-9 with TRBJ2-7, with 7 bases that match TRBD1. Germline trimming cut 6 bases from V and 3 bases from J; bases unmatched to any gene: 8. CDR1 SEHNR and CDR2 FQNEAQ come from the germline V gene (reference sequence). This CDR3 is 14 amino acids long.

The chain has TRBV5-1 and TRBJ2-7; the match to TRBD1 covers 8 bases. Trimming at V came to 4 bases and at J to 7 bases, leaving 10 bases not matched to a gene. This CDR3 spans 14 amino acids. Per germline, CDR1 SGHRS and CDR2 YFSETQ. The CDR3 DNA follows: TGCGCCAGCAGCCCACGCCAGGGGGCGGATGAGCAGTACTTC. Translation: CASSPRQGADEQYF.

The J gene is TRBJ1-6, the V gene TRBV20-1; no clear D gene. V was cut by 3 bases and J by 7 bases, with 22 bases left in between. Germline lookup yields CDR1 DFQATT and CDR2 SNEGSKA (reference sequence). CDR3 length equals 17 residues. The CDR3 protein is CSASPGFNVLSNSPLHF. The DNA for the CDR3 is TGCAGTGCTAGTCCCGGGTTTAATGTCCTTTCCAATTCACCCCTCCACTTT.